The 15 T cell receptor beta chains given below trace back to one sample, sequenced in a study of metastatic and nonmetastatic thyroid tumors. TCRdb re-called clones via MiXCR from the PCR reads. Among about 22,000 clones, about a third were seen once, and the ten largest hold around a fifth. Thyroid surgery had not been preceded by any treatment in any patient. What was sequenced was blood. The receptors were gathered from a male donor with papillary thyroid cancer or a benign thyroid nodule (not recorded which). Some clones in this sample may be carry-over from other donors' samples.

This clone counts as medium-sized. This chain links TRBV11-2 with TRBJ2-1; 8 bases are shared with TRBD1. Germline trimming cut 8 bases from V and 12 bases from J; bases unmatched to any gene: 9. Germline CDR1 SGHAT, CDR2 FQNNGV. The CDR3 consists of 12 residues. This CDR3 reads CASGDRPLGQFF. The CDR3 coding sequence is TGTGCCAGCGGGGACAGGCCCCTGGGGCAGTTCTTC. The whole variable domain, filled in from reference TRBV11-2 and TRBJ2-1, reads EAGVAQSPRYKIIEKRQSVAFWCNPISGHATLYWYQQILGQGPKLLIQFQNNGVVDDSQLPKDRFSAERLKGVDSTLKIQPAKLEDSAVYLCASGDRPLGQFFGPGTRLTVL.

The sample holds many counts of this clone. The chain carries TRBV7-2 and TRBJ2-3; D remains unclear. This CDR3 comprises 14 residues. V was trimmed by 1 base and J by 1 base, leaving 6 bases between them. CDR1 SGHTA and CDR2 FQGNSA come from the germline V gene. CDR3 amino acids: CASSLVHGTDTQYF. The CDR3 DNA follows: TGTGCCAGCAGCTTAGTTCACGGCACAGATACGCAGTATTTT.

By sample share, this clone is medium-sized. The chain uses TRBV7-2 and TRBJ1-6; D unresolved. Germline values: CDR1 SGHTA, CDR2 FQGNSA. The CDR3 has 15 amino acids. V lost 1 base, J lost 8 bases, and 12 bases lay in between. This CDR3 is CASSLGWGGDSPLHF. The CDR3 nucleotides read TGTGCCAGCAGCTTAGGTTGGGGTGGGGATTCACCCCTCCACTTT.

This clone was observed a single time. V is TRBV4-2 and J is TRBJ2-3; 10 nucleotides align to TRBD2. The V and J ends lost 1 base and 0 bases, in that order; junction bases with no gene match: 10. Germline V gene data show CDR1 as LGHNA and CDR2 as YNFKEQ. The CDR3 spans 19 residues. The CDR3 here is CASSQGASGSSGSTDTQYF. CDR3 DNA sequence: TGTGCCAGCAGCCAAGGTGCTAGCGGGAGCAGTGGTAGCACAGATACGCAGTATTTT.

This clone has just a few counts. V is TRBV28 and J is TRBJ1-2; no firm D call. The germline V gene has CDR1 MDHEN and CDR2 SYDVKM. The CDR3 runs to 12 residues. Trimming stripped 4 bases from V and 4 bases from J, with 7 bases between. This CDR3 is CASSSRSYGYTF. In DNA, the CDR3 is TGTGCCAGCAGTTCAAGGTCCTATGGCTACACCTTC.

The chain has TRBV28 and TRBJ2-3; D might be TRBD1 or TRBD2, each matching 5 bases. CDR3 size: 14 residues. V was trimmed by 3 bases and J by 2 bases, leaving 9 bases between them. The germline CDR1 and CDR2 sequences are MDHEN and SYDVKM. The CDR3 is CASSFPGHTDTQYF. CDR3 nucleotides: TGTGCCAGCAGTTTCCCGGGGCACACAGATACGCAGTATTTT.

This clone was counted only a few times. V and J are TRBV6-5 and TRBJ2-1; 7 bases are shared with TRBD2. The V and J ends lost 2 bases and 0 bases, in that order; junction bases with no gene match: 7. The length of the CDR3 is 17 residues. CDR1 MNHEY and CDR2 SVGAGI come from the germline V gene. The CDR3 region is CASSYQAGVVSYNEQFF. CDR3 DNA: TGTGCCAGCAGTTACCAGGCGGGAGTGGTCTCCTACAATGAGCAGTTCTTC.

This clone was recorded a few times. J is TRBJ2-7 and V is TRBV28; perhaps TRBD2 as D (6 bases). Germline assignment: CDR1 MDHEN and CDR2 SYDVKM. Trimming shortened V by 6 bases and J by 3 bases, and 18 bases separated the two germline ends. This CDR3 spans 15 amino acids. CDR3 amino acids: CASSPTGRSYYEQYF. CDR3 DNA sequence: TGTGCCAGCAGCCCCACGGGGAGGTCGTACTACGAGCAGTACTTC.

The chain uses TRBV5-1 and TRBJ2-2; D unclear. Deletions cut 2 bases from V and 3 bases from J, with 5 bases between. CDR3 size: 13 residues. CDR1 and CDR2 (germline): SGHRS, YFSETQ. The CDR3 reads CASSLAYTGELFF. Written as DNA, the CDR3 is TGCGCCAGCAGCTTAGCATACACCGGGGAGCTGTTTTTT.

This chain uses TRBV27 with TRBJ2-7, with D possibly being TRBD2 (6 bases). V was shortened by 6 bases and J by 3 bases, with 15 bases between the two germline ends. The CDR3 length is 14 residues. CDR1 is MNHEY and CDR2 is SMNVEV in the germline V gene (reference sequence). The CDR3 region has the DNA TGTGCCAGCAGCCTACGGGCGGGAAGCTACGAGCAGTACTTC. Residues: CASSLRAGSYEQYF.

J is TRBJ1-3 and V is TRBV9; D remains unclear. CDR3 length equals 14 residues. CDR1 and CDR2 (germline): SGDLS, YYNGEE. V gave up 8 bases and J gave up 6 bases, with 18 bases separating them. The CDR3 is CASQRQSNENTIYF. CDR3 nucleotide sequence: TGTGCCAGTCAGAGGCAGTCAAACGAAAACACCATATATTTT.

The rearrangement uses TRBV6-1 and TRBJ1-3; D unresolved. Germline values: CDR1 MNHNS, CDR2 SASEGT. The CDR3 extends over 15 amino acids. V lost 6 bases and J lost 0, with 12 bases in between. The CDR3 loop reads CASRQAMHSGNTIYF. CDR3 nucleotide sequence: TGTGCCAGCAGGCAAGCGATGCACTCTGGAAACACCATATATTTT.

The chain is built from TRBV11-2 and TRBJ1-1, with D uncertain. CDR1 is SGHAT, CDR2 FQNNGV, per germline. V gave up 3 bases and J gave up 1 base, with 6 bases separating them. The CDR3 is 13 residues long. Here the CDR3 DNA reads TGTGCCAGCAGCTTCCAAGGGAACACTGAAGCTTTCTTT. It specifies CASSFQGNTEAFF.

V and J are TRBV27 and TRBJ2-7; tentatively, D is TRBD1 (6 bases). V dropped 5 bases and J dropped 4 bases, with 15 bases sitting between them. The CDR3 extends over 14 amino acids. The germline V gene has CDR1 MNHEY and CDR2 SMNVEV (reference sequence). CDR3 amino acids: CASSPRAGAYEQYF. For the CDR3, the DNA is TGTGCCAGCAGTCCCCGGGCAGGGGCTTACGAGCAGTACTTC.

This clone came up a few times. V gene TRBV12-3 or TRBV12-4 combines with J gene TRBJ2-1; 7 bases are a match to TRBD2. The CDR3 length is 15 residues. V lost 9 bases and J lost 6; bases outside the gene matches: 14. In DNA, the CDR3 is TGTGCCAGTAACCCTAGCGTTGGGGGGGTCAATGAGCAGTTCTTC. It yields the protein CASNPSVGGVNEQFF.